The sequence of this T cell receptor (beta chain) was determined in a study of cytomegalovirus exposure and HLA in healthy donors. Across the study: Earlier work reported roughly 120 million unique TCR beta sequences from 150 million to 200 million T cells.

With 60 Vbeta and 13 Jbeta primers, the PCR was carried out. Using immunoSEQ multiplex PCR, the repertoire was profiled, and TCRdb retains in-frame clones only, with some absent. The sample lists about 180,000 clones; less than 90% were seen once. CDR1 is MNHEY, CDR2 SVGAGI, per germline. The V and J ends lost 4 bases and 8 bases, in that order; junction bases with no gene match: 8. The CDR3 loop spans 14 amino acids. This receptor was identified in a girl aged 5-17 years in good health and CMV-seropositive. This sequence joins TRBV6-5 and TRBJ1-2, with 9 bases matching TRBD1. The sequenced material came from PBMCs. The CDR3 here is CASSSGQGSRGYTF. DNA of the CDR3: TGTGCCAGCAGTTCGGGACAGGGCTCCCGCGGCTACACCTTC.